The 32 T cell receptor beta chains given below trace back to one sample, sequenced in a study of blood T cells in healthy people across ages. Primers used in a second PCR of about 7 to 12 cycles were a sample-barcoded 5' primer and a J-beta primer mix. TCRdb re-called the 5' RACE reads with MiXCR, one entry per CDR3 protein. The table records just under 750,000 distinct CDR3 sequences, 22% of them present only once. The material sequenced was blood. These TCRs come from a man aged 65 to 79 in good health.

This clonotype occurred many times. This chain uses TRBV12-3 or TRBV12-4 with TRBJ1-2; TRBD1 matches 7 bases. This CDR3 has 12 residues. The trim removed 6 bases at V and 5 bases at J, leaving 3 bases unmatched. The CDR3 here is CASSQQGYGYTF. The CDR3 DNA reads as TGTGCCAGCAGCCAACAGGGGTATGGCTACACCTTC.

The V call is TRBV20-1, the J call TRBJ2-1; 11 positions agree with TRBD2. The CDR3 contains 14 residues. Germline CDR1 DFQATT, CDR2 SNEGSKA (reference sequence). V shed 3 bases, J shed 6 bases, and the junction held 4 bases outside the gene matches. The CDR3 loop is CSASHSGGVNEQFF. Written as DNA, the CDR3 is TGCAGTGCTAGTCATAGCGGGGGGGTCAATGAGCAGTTCTTC.

The chain joins TRBV20-1 to TRBJ2-5; perhaps D is TRBD1 or TRBD2 (7 bases each). Germline CDR1 DFQATT, CDR2 SNEGSKA (reference sequence). The CDR3 totals 15 residues. The V end lost 6 bases, the J end lost 2 bases, and 19 bases lay between the germline ends. This CDR3 is CSASLTGREQETQYF. The CDR3 DNA reads as TGCAGTGCCAGCCTGACAGGGAGGGAGCAAGAGACCCAGTACTTC.

A word on this clonotype: At one boundary the junction diverges from the germline segment, which might be a read error. V usage is TRBV7-9 and J usage is TRBJ2-2; tentative D call: TRBD2 (5 bases). The germline V gene has CDR1 SEHNR and CDR2 FQNEAQ (reference sequence). CDR3 length: 18 residues. This CDR3 is CASSFLRLMKMNTAELFF. The CDR3 region has the DNA TGTGCCAGCAGCTTTTTACGACTAATGAAAATGAACACCGCGGAGCTGTTTTTT.

This clonotype was observed a handful of times. This chain uses TRBV5-1 with TRBJ1-3, with D possibly matching TRBD1 (6 bases). V lost 4 bases and J 1 base, leaving 15 bases between the germline ends. This CDR3 is 16 amino acids long. Germline V gene sequence: CDR1 SGHRS, CDR2 YFSETQ. CDR3 sequence: CASSVTPGASGNTIYF. The CDR3, as DNA: TGCGCCAGCAGCGTAACTCCGGGGGCTTCTGGAAACACCATATATTTT. The complete variable domain, with remaining parts taken from reference TRBV5-1 and TRBJ1-3, reads KAGVTQTPRYLIKTRGQQVTLSCSPISGHRSVSWYQQTPGQGLQFLFEYFSETQRNKGNFPGRFSGRQFSNSRSEMNVSTLELGDSALYLCASSVTPGASGNTIYFGEGSWLTVV.

This clonotype has more than one count but fewer than ten. The chain is built from TRBV20-1 and TRBJ1-1; no clear D. Looked up from germline, CDR1 is DFQATT and CDR2 is SNEGSKA (reference sequence). The V gene lost 4 bases and the J gene lost 4 bases, with 13 bases spanning the gap. The CDR3 is 13 residues long. The CDR3 region has the DNA TGCAGTGCTACCTCCGGGGAGGTCACTGAAGCTTTCTTT. This gives the protein CSATSGEVTEAFF.

The sample holds a few counts of this clonotype. The rearrangement uses TRBV15 and TRBJ1-1, with a weak D call TRBD1 (5 bases). Per the germline V gene, CDR1 is LNHNV and CDR2 is YYDKDF (reference sequence). Trimming removed 7 bases from V and 1 base from J, with 10 bases in between. The CDR3 is made up of 13 amino acids. The CDR3 reads CATTDSRNTEAFF. For the CDR3, the DNA is TGTGCCACCACAGACAGCCGGAACACTGAAGCTTTCTTT.

The rearrangement joins TRBV9 to TRBJ2-5, with a possible D match to TRBD2 (6 bases). Germline V gene lookup returns CDR1 SGDLS and CDR2 YYNGEE. The CDR3 consists of 13 residues. Trimming left V 3 bases short and J 5 bases short, with 11 bases between. In nucleotides, the CDR3 is TGTGCCAGCAGCGACCGGGACTTTGAGACCCAGTACTTC. The encoded protein is CASSDRDFETQYF.

The V and J genes are TRBV24-1 and TRBJ2-5; D might be TRBD1 or TRBD2, each matching 6 bases. Germline lookup yields CDR1 KGHDR and CDR2 SFDVKD. Trimming pared 3 bases from V and 1 base from J, leaving 11 bases between. This CDR3 is 15 amino acids long. As DNA, the CDR3 is TGTGCCACCAGTGATCTCCGGGGGCCCCAAGAGACCCAGTACTTC. This gives the protein CATSDLRGPQETQYF.

This clonotype was counted once. The junction differs from germline at one of its ends, possibly a read error. V and J are TRBV6-6 and TRBJ2-5; TRBD2 is a possible D gene (5 bases). Germline assignment: CDR1 MNHNY and CDR2 SVGAGI (reference sequence). The CDR3 is 15 residues long. This CDR3 is CASKNRVDYQETQHF. As DNA, the CDR3 is TGTGCCAGCAAGAATCGAGTAGACTACCAAGAGACCCAGCACTTC.

This clonotype was counted a few times. The chain employs TRBV11-1 and TRBJ2-5; D is possibly TRBD2 (7 bases). The V and J ends lost 7 bases and 2 bases respectively, with 20 bases between them. The CDR3 contains 16 residues. The germline CDR1 and CDR2 sequences are SGHAT and FQDESV (reference sequence). DNA of the CDR3: TGTGCCAGCACTCCCCGAAGGGGAGGGGGTCAAGAGACCCAGTACTTC. It is translated as CASTPRRGGGQETQYF.

CDR3 DNA sequence: TGTGCCACCAGTGATCCCCGGGGTTCCGGCCGGGAGACCCAGTACTTC. It translates to CATSDPRGSGRETQYF. The V call is TRBV24-1, the J call TRBJ2-5, with TRBD2 as a possible D gene (5 bases). The CDR3 has 16 residues. Germline-derived CDR1 and CDR2 are KGHDR and SFDVKD. V was shortened by 3 bases and J by 5 bases, with 18 bases between the two germline ends.

This clonotype was picked up many times. V gene TRBV12-3 or TRBV12-4 combines with J gene TRBJ2-5; D unresolved. This CDR3 has 15 amino acids. V was shortened by 7 bases and J by 2 bases, with 17 bases between the two germline ends. CDR3 sequence reads: CASTSGLFSQETQYF. The CDR3 DNA reads as TGTGCCAGCACCTCCGGCCTATTCTCACAAGAGACCCAGTACTTC.

In this sample, this clonotype turned up a few times. The chain is built from TRBV20-1 and TRBJ2-1; tentative D call: TRBD2 (6 bases). CDR3 length: 13 amino acids. Germline CDR1 and CDR2: DFQATT and SNEGSKA (reference sequence). The CDR3, as DNA: TGCGGTGGGCCGGGACTGAACAACAATGAGCAGTTCTTC. It is translated as CGGPGLNNNEQFF.

The rearrangement links TRBV7-2 to TRBJ1-1; TRBD1 is a possible D gene (5 bases). The V gene's germline CDR1 is SGHTA and CDR2 FQGNSA. Trimming pared 5 bases from V and 1 base from J, leaving 14 bases between. This CDR3 region has 15 residues. CDR3 sequence (DNA): TGTGCCAGCAGCCTTTCTCTAACAGGGAACACTGAAGCTTTCTTT. It translates to CASSLSLTGNTEAFF.

The table lists this clonotype with a few counts. The rearrangement links TRBV7-9 to TRBJ1-1, with 7 bases lining up with TRBD1. After removal of 1 base from V and 1 base from J, the junction contained 12 bases not matched to a gene. Germline values: CDR1 SEHNR, CDR2 FQNEAQ (reference sequence). There are 18 residues in the CDR3. CDR3 sequence (DNA): TGTGCCAGCAGCTTAGAAGTCGCAGGGGGACGGGGGAACACTGAAGCTTTCTTT. Protein product: CASSLEVAGGRGNTEAFF.

This clonotype appeared many times. The V gene is TRBV7-9, the J gene TRBJ2-5; 7 bases match TRBD2. Germline-derived CDR1 and CDR2 are SEHNR and FQNEAQ (reference sequence). Germline trimming cut 4 bases from V and 2 bases from J; bases unmatched to any gene: 4. The CDR3 is made up of 14 amino acids. The CDR3 bases are TGTGCCAGCAGCTCGGGGACTACTCAAGAGACCCAGTACTTC. This sequence encodes CASSSGTTQETQYF. Full variable domain (missing parts from reference TRBV7-9 and TRBJ2-5): DTGVSQNPRHKITKRGQNVTFRCDPISEHNRLYWYRQTLGQGPEFLTYFQNEAQLEKSRLLSDRFSAERPKGSFSTLEIQRTEQGDSAMYLCASSSGTTQETQYFGPGTRLLVL.

The genes are TRBV4-1 and TRBJ1-1; 9 nucleotides align to TRBD1. Per germline, CDR1 MGHRA and CDR2 YSYEKL. The J segment lost 10 bases and the V segment lost 3 bases, leaving 6 bases of the junction unmatched. The CDR3 is 13 amino acids. As DNA, the CDR3 is TGCGCCAGCAGCCATGATCGGGGACAGGGAGCTTTCTTT. This sequence encodes CASSHDRGQGAFF.

This chain joins TRBV2 and TRBJ2-1; D is undetermined. V was pared by 6 bases and J by 10 bases, with 16 bases between. Germline V gene data show CDR1 as SNHLY and CDR2 as FYNNEI. The CDR3 contains 13 residues. CDR3 nucleotides: TGTGCCAGCAGAGAACCTCAAGCGAACGAGCAGTTCTTC. It specifies CASREPQANEQFF.

This clonotype was seen a few times. The rearrangement joins TRBV6-1 to TRBJ1-1, with a tentative D call TRBD1 (5 bases). Germline CDR1 and CDR2: MNHNS and SASEGT. The CDR3 contains 13 residues. The germline V and J ends were trimmed by 7 bases and 5 bases, with 14 bases remaining between them. The CDR3 DNA follows: TGTGCCAGCACCCTACGGGGGGGAACTGAAGCTTTCTTT. It yields the protein CASTLRGGTEAFF.

This clonotype turned up a few times. This chain uses TRBV6-8 with TRBJ2-7, with D perhaps being TRBD1 or TRBD2 (5 bases each). Between the trimmed V and J ends, which lost 1 base and 1 base, there was a span of 17 bases. The CDR3 is 17 residues long. Germline V gives CDR1 MNHGY, CDR2 SAAAGT. The CDR3 reads CASSYLGLGDESYEQYV. The CDR3, as DNA: TGTGCCAGCAGTTACTTGGGCCTTGGGGACGAGTCCTACGAGCAGTACGTC.

This clonotype was observed many times. The gene calls are TRBV5-1 and TRBJ1-1; 9 bases match TRBD1. Germline loops: CDR1 SGHRS, CDR2 YFSETQ. The ends lost 4 bases at V and 11 bases at J; junction bases unmatched: 6. This CDR3 is 12 amino acids long. This chain's CDR3 is CASSVTGTGAFF. The CDR3 nucleotides read TGCGCCAGCAGCGTTACCGGGACAGGGGCTTTCTTT.

CDR3 DNA: TGTGCCAGCAGTCCGGTGGGCGGGACCACCTACGAGCAGTACTTC. Translating gives CASSPVGGTTYEQYF. The rearrangement links TRBV28 to TRBJ2-7; D possibly corresponds to TRBD2 (6 bases). Trimming took off 5 bases at V and 2 bases at J, with 16 bases between the two ends. Germline CDR1 is MDHEN and CDR2 is SYDVKM. This CDR3 contains 15 residues. Variable domain in full (rest from reference TRBV28 and TRBJ2-7): DVKVTQSSRYLVKRTGEKVFLECVQDMDHENMFWYRQDPGLGLRLIYFSYDVKMKEKGDIPEGYSVSREKKERFSLILESASTNQTSMYLCASSPVGGTTYEQYFGPGTRLTVT.

The V call is TRBV27, the J call TRBJ1-1; 8 positions match TRBD1. V lost 5 bases, J lost 1 base, and 12 bases stayed unmatched. The CDR3 totals 17 residues. Germline CDR1 and CDR2: MNHEY and SMNVEV (reference sequence). In DNA form, the CDR3 reads TGTGCCAGCAGTCCCCTTGACAGGGGAGGTGGGAACACTGAAGCTTTCTTT. Amino acids: CASSPLDRGGGNTEAFF.

V and J are TRBV12-3 or TRBV12-4 and TRBJ2-3; D is possibly TRBD2 (5 bases). This CDR3 spans 15 amino acids. Trimming cost V 5 bases and J 1 base, with 13 bases left between them. CDR3: CASSPEGWGTDTQYF. CDR3 DNA: TGTGCCAGCAGTCCTGAGGGCTGGGGCACAGATACGCAGTATTTT.

This clonotype has a handful of counts. The chain recombines TRBV6-6 with TRBJ2-5; TRBD2 agrees at 7 bases. Germline lookup yields CDR1 MNHNY and CDR2 SVGAGI (reference sequence). J lost 7 bases, V lost 5 bases, and 7 bases had no gene match. The CDR3 is 13 residues long. This chain's CDR3 is CASSQGLRGTQYF. DNA of the CDR3: TGTGCCAGCAGTCAGGGACTAAGGGGGACCCAGTACTTC.

This chain uses TRBV5-1 with TRBJ2-1; 7 nucleotides match TRBD1. CDR1 SGHRS and CDR2 YFSETQ come from the germline V gene. V dropped 7 bases and J dropped 7; count of bases not matched to a gene: 11. The CDR3 is 14 residues long. DNA of the CDR3: TGCGCCAGCGCAGCCGGACAGGCCCGAAATGAGCAGTTCTTC. As protein: CASAAGQARNEQFF. The whole variable domain, filled in from reference TRBV5-1 and TRBJ2-1, reads KAGVTQTPRYLIKTRGQQVTLSCSPISGHRSVSWYQQTPGQGLQFLFEYFSETQRNKGNFPGRFSGRQFSNSRSEMNVSTLELGDSALYLCASAAGQARNEQFFGPGTRLTVL.

This clonotype appeared a few times. This sequence joins TRBV28 and TRBJ1-1; D uncertain. The CDR3 loop spans 17 amino acids. The germline V gene encodes CDR1 MDHEN and CDR2 SYDVKM. V was trimmed by 4 bases and J by 3 bases, leaving 21 bases between them. The CDR3 spells CASSSLRSLVEHTEAFF. Written as DNA, the CDR3 is TGTGCCAGCAGTTCCTTGAGGTCTTTAGTTGAACACACTGAAGCTTTCTTT.

This clonotype came up a few times. The chain combines TRBV29-1 with TRBJ2-5, with TRBD2 identical over 11 bases. There are 13 residues in the CDR3. Trimming took 8 bases from V and 4 from J; bases not matched to a gene: 6. The V gene's germline CDR1 is SQVTM and CDR2 ANQGSEA. DNA of the CDR3: TGCAGCACCAGTGGACTAGCGGGAGAGACCCAGTACTTC. Its protein product is CSTSGLAGETQYF.

The table lists this clonotype with a few counts. The V call is TRBV2, the J call TRBJ2-7, with D hard to call. This CDR3 region has 11 residues. Trimming removed 9 bases from V and 5 bases from J, with 11 bases in between. Germline V gives CDR1 SNHLY, CDR2 FYNNEI. In nucleotides, the CDR3 is TGTGCCAGGCGGTGGGTCCACGAGCAGTACTTC. Translating gives CARRWVHEQYF.

The chain has TRBV7-9 and TRBJ1-2; D remains unclear. Germline V CDR1 and CDR2: SEHNR, FQNEAQ (reference sequence). The CDR3 has 13 residues. V was cut by 5 bases and J by 8 bases, with 15 bases left in between. CDR3 DNA sequence: TGTGCCAGCAGCCCACACTTAGGTATCGGCTACACCTTC. This translates into CASSPHLGIGYTF.

The chain joins TRBV29-1 to TRBJ2-1; either TRBD1 or TRBD2 may fit D (6 bases each). Per the germline V gene, CDR1 is SQVTM and CDR2 is ANQGSEA. Trimming shortened V by 7 bases and J by 4 bases, and 17 bases separated the two germline ends. The CDR3 runs to 14 residues. This CDR3 is CSALEGVLYNEQFF. The CDR3 bases are TGCAGCGCCCTGGAGGGGGTCTTGTACAATGAGCAGTTCTTC.